What follows are 10 T cell receptor beta chains derived from one specimen sequenced in a study of somatic mutations in cytotoxic T cells in rheumatoid arthritis (dated by TCRdb to the late 2010s). The library was built by means of the immunoSEQ multiplex PCR assay. The source is immuneACCESS, and TCRdb retained only in-frame sequences with V and J called. Part of the clones is not carried over; for the studies checked, unresolved V genes explain less than half of this, and the remainder is unexplained. This sample has approximately 3,000 clones in its table, and 86% of those were observed once. The ten largest clones take up 33% of the sample. The material sequenced was CD8+ T cells sorted from blood. All receptors derive from a woman aged 55 to 70 with rheumatoid arthritis.

The chain's CDR3 is CASSHPGRQPQHF. The CDR3 bases are TGCGCCAGCAGCCACCCGGGGAGGCAGCCCCAGCATTTT. The chain recombines TRBV4-1 with TRBJ1-5; D remains unclear. Germline-derived CDR1 and CDR2 are MGHRA and YSYEKL. V lost 3 bases, J lost 7 bases, and 10 bases lay in between. The CDR3 has 13 amino acids.

The chain carries TRBV9 and TRBJ2-7; possible D gene TRBD1, 6 bases. The CDR3 contains 16 residues. Trimming stripped 0 bases from V and 7 bases from J, with 20 bases between. Germline lookup yields CDR1 SGDLS and CDR2 YYNGEE. CDR3: CASSVVGRQELREQYF. CDR3 DNA: TGTGCCAGCAGCGTAGTGGGTAGACAGGAATTACGGGAGCAGTACTTC.

This clone was detected a few times. This chain joins TRBV13 and TRBJ2-7; 8 nucleotides align to TRBD1. Germline CDR1 is PRHDT and CDR2 is FYEKMQ (reference sequence). J lost 9 bases, V lost 4 bases, and 8 bases had no gene match. This CDR3 has 13 residues. CDR3 residues: CASSSRQGFVQYF. The DNA of the CDR3 is TGTGCCAGCAGCTCAAGACAGGGGTTCGTGCAGTACTTC.

The J gene is TRBJ2-5, the V gene TRBV4-3, with 8 bases that match TRBD2. There are 14 residues in the CDR3. CDR1 is LGHNA, CDR2 YSLEER, per germline. V lost 2 bases and J lost 4; bases outside the gene matches: 3. The CDR3: CASSQRGGRETQYF. CDR3 nucleotides: TGCGCCAGCAGCCAACGGGGGGGCCGAGAGACCCAGTACTTC.

The gene calls are TRBV4-1 and TRBJ2-7; 7 positions match TRBD2. This CDR3 contains 15 residues. The V and J ends lost 0 bases and 1 base, in that order; junction bases with no gene match: 3. Germline CDR1 and CDR2: MGHRA and YSYEKL. The CDR3 nucleotides are TGCGCCAGCAGCCAAGAAACGGGGGGTTCCTACGAGCAGTACTTC. Its translation is CASSQETGGSYEQYF.

V is TRBV18 and J is TRBJ2-7, with TRBD1 matching 10 bases. The CDR3 covers 17 residues. V trimming: 3 bases; J trimming: 4 bases; junction bases outside the gene matches: 12. Germline V gene lookup returns CDR1 KGHSH and CDR2 LQKENI. The CDR3 loop reads CASSPLDRGREPYEQYF. CDR3 DNA: TGTGCCAGCTCACCTCTCGACAGGGGGCGCGAACCGTACGAGCAGTACTTC.

The chain carries TRBV7-2 and TRBJ2-7, with D possibly being TRBD2 (5 bases). Trimming left V 4 bases short and J 3 bases short, with 22 bases between. Germline V lookup: CDR1 SGHTA, CDR2 FQGNSA. The CDR3 spans 17 residues. The CDR3 DNA reads TGTGCCAGCAGCTCTACCTCGGAGGATGGGCCAGACTACGAGCAGTACTTC. Its protein is CASSSTSEDGPDYEQYF.

V and J are TRBV10-3 and TRBJ1-1, with D hard to call. The CDR3 covers 13 residues. Germline lookup yields CDR1 ENHRY and CDR2 SYGVKD. Trimming took 5 bases from V and 0 from J, leaving 7 bases between them. CDR3 amino acids: CAISQRLNTEAFF. CDR3 coding DNA: TGTGCCATCAGTCAGAGGTTGAACACTGAAGCTTTCTTT.

The rearrangement uses TRBV7-2 and TRBJ1-1; a possible D gene is TRBD1 (6 bases). This CDR3 contains 14 residues. V was trimmed by 5 bases and J by 5 bases, leaving 15 bases between them. CDR1 and CDR2 from the germline V gene are SGHTA and FQGNSA. CDR3 region: CASSPRGGRTEAFF. In DNA, the CDR3 is TGTGCCAGCAGCCCTCGGGGGGGCCGGACTGAAGCTTTCTTT.

This clone occurred a few times. The chain uses TRBV27 and TRBJ1-2, with D maybe TRBD1 (6 bases). This CDR3 has 15 residues. Germline V gene sequence: CDR1 MNHEY, CDR2 SMNVEV (reference sequence). The V end lost 6 bases, the J end lost 1 base, and 15 bases lay between the germline ends. CDR3 amino acids: CASSPFEDSNYGYTF. The CDR3 DNA reads TGTGCCAGCAGCCCCTTTGAGGACAGTAACTATGGCTACACCTTC.